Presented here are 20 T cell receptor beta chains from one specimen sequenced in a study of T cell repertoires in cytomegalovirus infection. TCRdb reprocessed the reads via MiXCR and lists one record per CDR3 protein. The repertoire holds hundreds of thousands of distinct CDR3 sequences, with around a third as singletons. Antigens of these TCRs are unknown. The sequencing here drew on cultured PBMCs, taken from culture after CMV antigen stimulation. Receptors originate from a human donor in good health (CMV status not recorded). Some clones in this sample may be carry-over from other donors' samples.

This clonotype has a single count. As DNA, the CDR3 is TGCAGTGCTAGAAAACCCGGCGCAGATACGCAGTATTTT. It translates to CSARKPGADTQYF. The chain uses TRBV20-1 and TRBJ2-3, with D hard to call. CDR1 DFQATT and CDR2 SNEGSKA come from the germline V gene (reference sequence). V was pared by 2 bases and J by 4 bases, with 10 bases between. The CDR3 loop spans 13 amino acids.

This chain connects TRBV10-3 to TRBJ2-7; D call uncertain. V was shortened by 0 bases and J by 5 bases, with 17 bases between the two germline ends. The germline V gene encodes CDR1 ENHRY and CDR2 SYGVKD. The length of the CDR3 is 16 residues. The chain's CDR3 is CAISESITAKGHEQYF. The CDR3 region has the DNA TGTGCCATCAGTGAGTCGATTACAGCGAAAGGGCACGAGCAGTACTTC.

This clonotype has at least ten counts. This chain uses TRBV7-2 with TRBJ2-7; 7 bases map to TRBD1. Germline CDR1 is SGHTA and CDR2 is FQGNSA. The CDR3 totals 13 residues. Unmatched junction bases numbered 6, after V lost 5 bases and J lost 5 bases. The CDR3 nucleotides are TGTGCCAGCAGCGGACAGGTGGGAAACGAGCAGTACTTC. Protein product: CASSGQVGNEQYF.

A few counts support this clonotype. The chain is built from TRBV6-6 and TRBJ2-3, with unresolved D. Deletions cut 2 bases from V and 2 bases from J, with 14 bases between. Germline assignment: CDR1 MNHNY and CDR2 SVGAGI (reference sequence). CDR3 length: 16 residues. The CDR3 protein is CASSYPILDPTDTQYF. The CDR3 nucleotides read TGTGCCAGCAGTTACCCGATTCTGGACCCCACAGATACGCAGTATTTT.

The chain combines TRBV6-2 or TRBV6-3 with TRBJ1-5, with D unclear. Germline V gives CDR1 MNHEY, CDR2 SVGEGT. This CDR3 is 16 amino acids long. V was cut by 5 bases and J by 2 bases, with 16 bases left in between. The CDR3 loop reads CASSHFLGRGNQPQHF. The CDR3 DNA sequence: TGTGCCAGCAGTCATTTTCTCGGGCGGGGCAATCAGCCCCAGCATTTT.

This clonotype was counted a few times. CDR3 sequence reads: CSARGTDTEAFF. The CDR3 DNA sequence: TGCAGTGCTAGGGGCACGGACACTGAAGCTTTCTTT. The chain employs TRBV20-1 and TRBJ1-1; the D is unclear. The CDR3 sequence is 12 residues long. The germline gives CDR1 DFQATT, CDR2 SNEGSKA (reference sequence). Between the trimmed V and J ends, which lost 3 bases and 3 bases, there was a span of 8 bases.

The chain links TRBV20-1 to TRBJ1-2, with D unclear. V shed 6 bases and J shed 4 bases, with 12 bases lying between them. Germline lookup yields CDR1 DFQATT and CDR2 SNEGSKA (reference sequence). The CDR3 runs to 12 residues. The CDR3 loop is CSAKNSGYGYTF. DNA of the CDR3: TGCAGTGCCAAAAATTCGGGCTATGGCTACACCTTC.

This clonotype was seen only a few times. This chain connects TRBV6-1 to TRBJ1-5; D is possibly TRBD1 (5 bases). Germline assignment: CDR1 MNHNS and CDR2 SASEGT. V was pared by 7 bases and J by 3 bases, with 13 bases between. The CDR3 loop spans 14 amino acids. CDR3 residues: CASNNRDHNQPQHF. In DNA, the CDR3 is TGTGCCAGCAATAACCGGGACCACAATCAGCCCCAGCATTTT.

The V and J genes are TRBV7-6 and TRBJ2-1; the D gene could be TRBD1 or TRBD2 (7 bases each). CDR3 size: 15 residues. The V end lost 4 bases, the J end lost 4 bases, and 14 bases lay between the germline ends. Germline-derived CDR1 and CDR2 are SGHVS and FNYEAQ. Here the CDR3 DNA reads TGTGCCAGCAGCTCAGGGGGGGGGGGGTACAATGAGCAGTTCTTC. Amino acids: CASSSGGGGYNEQFF.

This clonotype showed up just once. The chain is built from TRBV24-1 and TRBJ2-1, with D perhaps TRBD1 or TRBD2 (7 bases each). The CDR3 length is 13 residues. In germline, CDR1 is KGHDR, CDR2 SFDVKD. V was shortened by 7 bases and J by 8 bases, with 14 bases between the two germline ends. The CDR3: CATSPRGRDEQFF. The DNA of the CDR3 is TGTGCCACCAGCCCCAGGGGGAGGGATGAGCAGTTCTTC.

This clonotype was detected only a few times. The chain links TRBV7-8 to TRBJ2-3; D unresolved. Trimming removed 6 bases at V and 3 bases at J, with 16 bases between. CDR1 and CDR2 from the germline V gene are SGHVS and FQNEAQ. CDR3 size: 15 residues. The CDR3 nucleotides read TGTGCCAGCAGTCGTAACCCCGCGCTGACAGATACGCAGTATTTT. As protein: CASSRNPALTDTQYF.

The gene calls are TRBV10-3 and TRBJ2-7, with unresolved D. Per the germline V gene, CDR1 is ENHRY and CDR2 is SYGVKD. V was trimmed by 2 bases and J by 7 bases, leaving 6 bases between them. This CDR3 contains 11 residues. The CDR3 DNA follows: TGTGCCATCAGTGAGGTGGGGGAGCAGTACTTC. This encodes CAISEVGEQYF.

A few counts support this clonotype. CDR3 nucleotide sequence: TGTGCCAGCAGTGACGGATTGACTAATGAGCAGTTCTTC. Encoded protein: CASSDGLTNEQFF. The chain joins TRBV6-1 to TRBJ2-1; D not certain. The CDR3 totals 13 residues. CDR1 and CDR2 from the germline V gene are MNHNS and SASEGT. The V end was cut by 3 bases, the J end by 7 bases, with 10 bases between.

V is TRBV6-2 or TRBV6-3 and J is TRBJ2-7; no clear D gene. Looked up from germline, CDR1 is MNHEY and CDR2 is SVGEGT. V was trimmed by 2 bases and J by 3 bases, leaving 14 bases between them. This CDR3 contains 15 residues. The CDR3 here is CASSYGGTRYYEQYF. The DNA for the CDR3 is TGTGCCAGCAGTTACGGCGGAACAAGGTACTACGAGCAGTACTTC.

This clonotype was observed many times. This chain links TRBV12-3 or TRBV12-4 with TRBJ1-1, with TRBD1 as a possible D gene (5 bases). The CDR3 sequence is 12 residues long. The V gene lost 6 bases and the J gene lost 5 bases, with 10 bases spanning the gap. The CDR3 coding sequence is TGTGCCAGCAGCTGGGGGGGGACTGAAGCTTTCTTT. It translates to CASSWGGTEAFF.

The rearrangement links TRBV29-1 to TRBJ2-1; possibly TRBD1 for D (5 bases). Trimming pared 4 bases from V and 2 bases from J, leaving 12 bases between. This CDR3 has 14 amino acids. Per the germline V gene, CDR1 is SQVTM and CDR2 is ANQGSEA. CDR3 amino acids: CSVVGDSPYNEQFF. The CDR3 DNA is TGCAGCGTTGTGGGCGACAGTCCCTACAATGAGCAGTTCTTC.

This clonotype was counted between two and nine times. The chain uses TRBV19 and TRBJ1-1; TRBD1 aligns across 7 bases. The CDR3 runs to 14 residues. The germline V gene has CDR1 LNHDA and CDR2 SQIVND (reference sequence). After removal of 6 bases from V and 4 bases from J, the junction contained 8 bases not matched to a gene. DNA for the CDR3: TGTGCCAGTAGCTTGCCAGGGGGAGTCACTGAAGCTTTCTTT. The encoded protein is CASSLPGGVTEAFF.

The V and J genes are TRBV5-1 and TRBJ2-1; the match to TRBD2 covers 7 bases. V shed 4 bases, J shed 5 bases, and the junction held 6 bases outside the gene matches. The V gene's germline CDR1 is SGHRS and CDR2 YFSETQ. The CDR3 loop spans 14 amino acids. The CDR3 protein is CASSRASGDNEQFF. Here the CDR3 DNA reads TGCGCCAGCAGCCGAGCTAGCGGCGACAATGAGCAGTTCTTC.

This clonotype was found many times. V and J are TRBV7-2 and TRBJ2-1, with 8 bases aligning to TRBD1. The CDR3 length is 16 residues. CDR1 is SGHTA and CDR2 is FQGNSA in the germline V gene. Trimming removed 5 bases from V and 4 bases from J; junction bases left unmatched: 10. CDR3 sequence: CASSTLGQGSYNEQFF. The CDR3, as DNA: TGTGCCAGCAGCACGTTAGGACAGGGTTCTTACAATGAGCAGTTCTTC.

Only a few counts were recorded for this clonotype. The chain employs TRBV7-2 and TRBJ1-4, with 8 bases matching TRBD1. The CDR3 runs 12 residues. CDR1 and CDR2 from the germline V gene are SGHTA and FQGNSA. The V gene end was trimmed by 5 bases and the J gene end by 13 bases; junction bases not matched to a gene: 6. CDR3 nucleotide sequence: TGTGCCAGCAGCCAGGACAGGGAATCACTGTTTTTT. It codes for CASSQDRESLFF.